This T cell receptor (beta chain) is drawn from a study of blood T cell repertoires in COVID-19. Study at large: The study drew acute and convalescent COVID-19 samples from the United States, Italy and Spain.

Original data processing: From reference gene primer amplification, estimates of nucleated cell counts were derived. Method: immunoSEQ multiplex PCR; TCRdb's copy keeps in-frame clones and lacks some. Clonal size and the V and J genes are those of that table, whereas D and trimming came from the DNA. This table has 200,000 to 300,000 clones, around 81% appearing once. The V gene end was trimmed by 1 base and the J gene end by 7 bases; junction bases not matched to a gene: 4. This CDR3 has 13 residues. The V gene's germline CDR1 is MNHEY and CDR2 SVGAGI. Material for sequencing was peripheral blood. This chain joins TRBV6-5 and TRBJ2-7; 7 positions agree with TRBD2. This TCR derives from a man aged 25-45 years who had recovered from COVID-19. This CDR3 is CASSYFQGGEQYF. The CDR3 nucleotides are TGTGCCAGCAGTTACTTCCAGGGAGGGGAGCAGTACTTC.